This record looks at one T cell receptor (beta chain) sequence and its context. Its target antigen remains unknown. Per-base qualities were not stored, and no clone one base away is much larger. Library preparation used the immunoSEQ multiplex PCR assay. Adaptive Biotechnologies performed TCRbeta CDR3 sequencing at survey depth and reported CDR3 sequences, V/J genes, productive frequency, and template counts. TCR beta CDR3 regions were amplified from genomic DNA rather than RNA. The original methods were these. Jensen-Shannon divergence was used to quantify pairwise repertoire overlap between tissues, with a value of 1 meaning complete divergence and a value of 0 meaning identical repertoires. Tissues were clustered by single-linkage agglomerative hierarchical clustering of pairwise JSD values, and the clustering results were displayed as dendrograms. GLIPH2 was run on all patient samples with simulation_depth 1000, kmer_min_depth 3, cdr3_length_cutoff 8, keeping groups with more than two unique CDR3s. A standardized tissue-overlap score was generated by extrapolating Jaccard GLIPH-group overlap across patients to a standard repertoire size of 1000 clones. Linear mixed-effect models, with tissue included as a fixed effect and individual included as a random effect, were used to assess associations of diversity with clinical or experimental variables. What TCRdb holds here is the immuneACCESS table cut down to in-frame rearrangements. Part of the clones is not present; checked against another copy, under half of the missing clones reflect an unresolved V gene, and the others are unexplained. That table gives V, J and clone size, and the DNA gave D and trimming. This sample lists some 45,000 clones; roughly 92% were detected once. The leading ten clones occupy 3% to 4% of the sample.

This sample's time point label indicates: recipient (host-origin) PBMCs collected before allo-HCT. This sample was included in a study of tissue T cells after allogeneic stem cell transplantation (dated by TCRdb to 2022 to 2024). At the level of the whole study: Over an approximately 3-year period, a research-autopsy study prospectively enrolled seven adult allo-HCT recipients who had steroid-refractory GVHD. Grafts from donors were received by all GVHD patients, with four grafts being unmodified and three being CD34-selected to deplete T cells. Gastrointestinal GVHD was present in all GVHD patients, each of whom received several lines of GVHD-directed therapy, and five of these patients also had skin involvement. Several GVHD patients had pre-transplant PBMCs available, and those PBMCs were of recipient origin. For viably preserved blood and marrow, CD3+ T cells were flow-sorted when cell numbers permitted, and smaller samples went directly to DNA extraction. TCR beta repertoires were profiled across many tissues obtained from research autopsies of patients with and without GVHD, as well as in mouse models of GVHD. The human arm was conducted as a prospective observational study, and neither blinding nor randomization was performed.

Here is what the overall study found, with its caveats: Which tissue TCRs were alloreactive or antigen-specific was not determined in the study, and some of the clones might have been host cells that persisted. Within patients, how anatomically similar tissues were was a major factor shaping TCR repertoire composition, regardless of disease or transplant status. In both patients and mice, T cells from blood and spleen picked up only a limited part of the TCR repertoire that was detected in tissues. Few T cell clones were found to be shared across patients, but shared repertoire signatures across patients were revealed in a tissue-specific fashion by motif-based clustering. The patient cohort was small and varied clinically, and sampling depth was recognized as a limitation.

The TCR originated in a woman aged 35 to 75 who later had graft-versus-host disease after an allogeneic stem cell transplant. Sequencing used blood, obtained before transplantation.

The DNA sequence is as follows: TGTGCCAGCAGCTCGGGTTTCTACGAGCAGTACTTC. This is translated as CASSSGFYEQYF. The V and J genes are TRBV7-9 and TRBJ2-7; no D segment can be confidently identified. The CDR3 goes from the cysteine to the phenylalanine over 12 residues. Of the read, only the CDR3 DNA is kept; its 36 bases are in frame from base 1. V sheds 4 bases and J sheds 3 bases, leaving 7 bases between their ends. CDR1 SEHNR and CDR2 FQNEAQ are derived from the germline V gene (reference sequence).